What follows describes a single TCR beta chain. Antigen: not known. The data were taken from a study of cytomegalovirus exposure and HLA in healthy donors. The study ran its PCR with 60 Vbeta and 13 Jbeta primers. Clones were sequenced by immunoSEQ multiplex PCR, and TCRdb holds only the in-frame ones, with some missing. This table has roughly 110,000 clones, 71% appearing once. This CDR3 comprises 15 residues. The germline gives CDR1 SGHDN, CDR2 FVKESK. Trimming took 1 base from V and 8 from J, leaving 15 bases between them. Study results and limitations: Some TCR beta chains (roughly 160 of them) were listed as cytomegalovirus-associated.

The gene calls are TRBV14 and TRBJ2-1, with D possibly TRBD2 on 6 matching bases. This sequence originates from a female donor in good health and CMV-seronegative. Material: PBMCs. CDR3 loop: CASSQAAGTPHEQFF. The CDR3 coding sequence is TGTGCCAGCAGCCAAGCCGCCGGGACTCCACATGAGCAGTTCTTC.